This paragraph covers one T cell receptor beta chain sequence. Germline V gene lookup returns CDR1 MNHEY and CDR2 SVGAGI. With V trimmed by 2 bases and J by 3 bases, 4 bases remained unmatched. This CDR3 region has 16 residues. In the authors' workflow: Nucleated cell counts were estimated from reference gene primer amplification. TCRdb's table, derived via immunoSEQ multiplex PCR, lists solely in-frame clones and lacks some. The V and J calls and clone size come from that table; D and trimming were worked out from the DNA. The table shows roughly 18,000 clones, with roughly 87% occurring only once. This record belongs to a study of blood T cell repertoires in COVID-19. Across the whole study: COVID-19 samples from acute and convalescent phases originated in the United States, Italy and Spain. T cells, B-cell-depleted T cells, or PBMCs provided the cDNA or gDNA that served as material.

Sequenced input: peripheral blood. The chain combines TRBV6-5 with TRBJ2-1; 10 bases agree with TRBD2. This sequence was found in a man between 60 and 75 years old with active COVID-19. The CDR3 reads CASSYRTSGNYNEQFF. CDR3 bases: TGTGCCAGCAGTTACCGGACTAGCGGCAACTACAATGAGCAGTTCTTC.